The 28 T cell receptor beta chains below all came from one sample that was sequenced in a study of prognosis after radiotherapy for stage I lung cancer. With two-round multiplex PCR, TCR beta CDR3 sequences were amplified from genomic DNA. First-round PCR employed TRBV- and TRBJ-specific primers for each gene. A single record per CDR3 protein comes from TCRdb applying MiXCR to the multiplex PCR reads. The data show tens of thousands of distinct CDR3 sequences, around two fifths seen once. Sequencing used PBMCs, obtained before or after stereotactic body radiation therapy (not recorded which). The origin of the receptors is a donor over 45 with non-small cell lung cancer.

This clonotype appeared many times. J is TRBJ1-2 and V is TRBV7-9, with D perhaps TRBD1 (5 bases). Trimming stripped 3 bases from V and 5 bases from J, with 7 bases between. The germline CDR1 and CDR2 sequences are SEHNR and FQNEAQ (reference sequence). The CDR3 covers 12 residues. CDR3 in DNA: TGTGCCAGCAGCTTGGGGGGATATGGCTACACCTTC. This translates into CASSLGGYGYTF.

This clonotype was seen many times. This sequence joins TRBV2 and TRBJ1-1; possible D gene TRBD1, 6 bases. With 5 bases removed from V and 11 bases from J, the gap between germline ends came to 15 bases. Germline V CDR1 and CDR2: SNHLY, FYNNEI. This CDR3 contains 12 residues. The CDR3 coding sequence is TGTGCCAGCAGTTCACAGGGAATAGGGGCTTTCTTT. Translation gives CASSSQGIGAFF.

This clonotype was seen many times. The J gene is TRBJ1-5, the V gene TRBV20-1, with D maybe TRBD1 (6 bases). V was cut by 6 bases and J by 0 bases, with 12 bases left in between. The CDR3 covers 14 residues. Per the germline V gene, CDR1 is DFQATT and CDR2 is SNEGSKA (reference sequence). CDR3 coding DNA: TGCAGTGCCCTCTCAGGGGATAGCAATCAGCCCCAGCATTTT. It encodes CSALSGDSNQPQHF.

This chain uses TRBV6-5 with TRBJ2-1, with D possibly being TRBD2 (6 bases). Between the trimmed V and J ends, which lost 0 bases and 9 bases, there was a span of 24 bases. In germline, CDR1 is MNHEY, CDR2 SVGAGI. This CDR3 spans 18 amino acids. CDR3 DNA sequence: TGTGCCAGCAGTTACTCCCCATCCACGCGGGGCGTCCATGTTGAGCAGTTCTTC. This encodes CASSYSPSTRGVHVEQFF.

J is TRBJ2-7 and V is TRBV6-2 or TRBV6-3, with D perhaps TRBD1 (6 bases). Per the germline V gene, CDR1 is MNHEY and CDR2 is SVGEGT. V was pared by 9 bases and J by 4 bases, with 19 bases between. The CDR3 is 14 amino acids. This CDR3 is CARKWRGGTYEQYF. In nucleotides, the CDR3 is TGTGCCAGAAAATGGAGAGGGGGAACATACGAGCAGTACTTC.

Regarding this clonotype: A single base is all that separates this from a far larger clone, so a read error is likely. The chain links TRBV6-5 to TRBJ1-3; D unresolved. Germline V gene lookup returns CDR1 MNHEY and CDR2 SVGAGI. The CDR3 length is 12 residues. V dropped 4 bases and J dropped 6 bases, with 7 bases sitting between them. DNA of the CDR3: TGTGCCAGCAGTTCTTTTGCAAACACCATATATTTT. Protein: CASSSFANTIYF.

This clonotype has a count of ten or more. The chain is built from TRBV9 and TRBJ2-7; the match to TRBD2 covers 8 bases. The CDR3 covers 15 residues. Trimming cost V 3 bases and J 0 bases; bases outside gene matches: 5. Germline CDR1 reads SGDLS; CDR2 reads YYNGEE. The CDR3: CASSESSGNSYEQYF. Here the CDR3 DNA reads TGTGCCAGCAGCGAAAGTAGCGGGAACTCCTACGAGCAGTACTTC.

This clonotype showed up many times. The CDR3 nucleotides are TGTGCCAGCAGTTGGGCCCAAAGAGGGGAGACCCAGTACTTC. It is translated as CASSWAQRGETQYF. The chain joins TRBV6-9 to TRBJ2-5; weak D call: TRBD2 (5 bases). The V gene lost 4 bases and the J gene lost 5 bases, with 14 bases spanning the gap. Germline assignment: CDR1 MNHGY and CDR2 SVAAGI. There are 14 residues in the CDR3.

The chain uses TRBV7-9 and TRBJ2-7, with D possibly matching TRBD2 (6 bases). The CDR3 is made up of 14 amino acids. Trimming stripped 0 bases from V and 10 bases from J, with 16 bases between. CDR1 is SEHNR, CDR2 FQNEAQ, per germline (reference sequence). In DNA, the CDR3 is TGTGCCAGCAGCTTAGCTAGCGGATCCTACTATCAGTACTTC. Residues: CASSLASGSYYQYF.

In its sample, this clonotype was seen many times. Here the CDR3 DNA reads TGTGCCATCAGTGAGTCTGGCGGGACAGGGGTCCCGGATACGCAGTATTTT. This codes for CAISESGGTGVPDTQYF. The V gene is TRBV10-3, the J gene TRBJ2-3, with TRBD1 matching 10 bases. Germline CDR1 reads ENHRY; CDR2 reads SYGVKD. CDR3 size: 17 residues. With V trimmed by 0 bases and J by 6 bases, 9 bases remained unmatched.

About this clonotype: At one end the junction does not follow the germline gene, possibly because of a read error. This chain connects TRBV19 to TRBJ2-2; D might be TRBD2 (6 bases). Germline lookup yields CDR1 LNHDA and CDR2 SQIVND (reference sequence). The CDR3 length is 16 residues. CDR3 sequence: CASSIRAGGHTVELFF. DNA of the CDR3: TGTGCCAGTAGTATCAGAGCGGGTGGGCACACCGTGGAGCTGTTTTTT.

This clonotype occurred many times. The CDR3 sequence: CAWRAGTNQPQHF. CDR3 sequence (DNA): TGTGCCTGGAGGGCGGGTACCAATCAGCCCCAGCATTTT. This chain connects TRBV30 to TRBJ1-5; no reliable D call. The CDR3 has 13 residues. Germline V gene lookup returns CDR1 GTSNPN and CDR2 SVGIG (reference sequence). V shed 3 bases and J shed 3 bases, with 9 bases lying between them.

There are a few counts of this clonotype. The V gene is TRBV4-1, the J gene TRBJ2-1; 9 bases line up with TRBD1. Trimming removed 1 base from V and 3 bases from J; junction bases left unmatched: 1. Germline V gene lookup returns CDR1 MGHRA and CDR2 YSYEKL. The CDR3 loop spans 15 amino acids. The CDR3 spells CASSQGDRDYNEQFF. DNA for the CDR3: TGCGCCAGCAGCCAAGGGGACAGGGACTACAATGAGCAGTTCTTC.

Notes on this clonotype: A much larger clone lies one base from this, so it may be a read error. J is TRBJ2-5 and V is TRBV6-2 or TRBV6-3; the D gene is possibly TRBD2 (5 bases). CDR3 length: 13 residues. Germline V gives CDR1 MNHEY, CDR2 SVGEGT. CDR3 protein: CVYGNSQMETQYF. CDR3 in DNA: TGTGTCTACGGGAACTCACAAATGGAGACCCAGTACTTC.

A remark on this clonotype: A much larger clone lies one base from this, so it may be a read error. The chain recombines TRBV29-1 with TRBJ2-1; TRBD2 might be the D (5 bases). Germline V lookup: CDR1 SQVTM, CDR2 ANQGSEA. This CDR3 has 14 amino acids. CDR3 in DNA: TGCATCGTCGGAGAACCTAGCCCCCACAATGAGCAGTTCTTC. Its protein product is CIVGEPSPHNEQFF.

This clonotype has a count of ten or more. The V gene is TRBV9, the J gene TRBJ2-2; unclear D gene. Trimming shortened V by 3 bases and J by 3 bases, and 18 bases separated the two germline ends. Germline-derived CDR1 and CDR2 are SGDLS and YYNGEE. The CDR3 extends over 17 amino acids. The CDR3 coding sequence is TGTGCCAGCAGCGACGGACGGCCCATGGGTCACACCGGGGAGCTGTTTTTT. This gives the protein CASSDGRPMGHTGELFF.

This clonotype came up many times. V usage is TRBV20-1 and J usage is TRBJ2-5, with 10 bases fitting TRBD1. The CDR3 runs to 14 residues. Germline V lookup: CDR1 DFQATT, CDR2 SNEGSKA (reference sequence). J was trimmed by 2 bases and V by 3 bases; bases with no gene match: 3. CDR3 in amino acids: CSARRTGGQETQYF. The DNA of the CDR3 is TGCAGTGCTAGGCGGACAGGGGGACAAGAGACCCAGTACTTC.

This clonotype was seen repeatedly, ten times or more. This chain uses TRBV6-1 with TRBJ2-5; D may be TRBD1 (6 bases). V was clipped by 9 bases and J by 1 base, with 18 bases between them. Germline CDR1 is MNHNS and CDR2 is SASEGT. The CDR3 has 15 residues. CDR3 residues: CASTNRGQFQETQYF. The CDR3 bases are TGTGCCAGTACGAATAGGGGACAATTCCAAGAGACCCAGTACTTC.

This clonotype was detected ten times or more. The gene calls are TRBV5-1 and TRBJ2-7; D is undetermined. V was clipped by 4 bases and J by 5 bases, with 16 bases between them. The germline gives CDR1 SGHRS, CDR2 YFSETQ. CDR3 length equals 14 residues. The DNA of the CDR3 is TGCGCCAGCAGCCCCTCCGGCAGTACCCACGAGCAGTACTTC. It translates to CASSPSGSTHEQYF.

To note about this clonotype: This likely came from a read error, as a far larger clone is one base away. CDR3 sequence reads: CASSYKREETHYF. The CDR3 DNA follows: TGTGCCAGCAGTTACAAAAGGGAGGAGACCCATTACTTC. This chain links TRBV6-5 with TRBJ2-5; possibly TRBD2 for D (6 bases). Germline values: CDR1 MNHEY, CDR2 SVGAGI. CDR3 length equals 13 residues.

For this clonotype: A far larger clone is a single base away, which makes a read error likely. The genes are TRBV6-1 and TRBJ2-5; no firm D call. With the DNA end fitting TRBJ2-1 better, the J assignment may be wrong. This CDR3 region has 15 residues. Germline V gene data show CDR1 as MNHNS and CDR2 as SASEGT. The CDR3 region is CASSEEEESVNEQFF. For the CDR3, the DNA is TGTGCCAGCAGTGAAGAAGAGGAGAGTGTAAATGAGCAGTTCTTC.

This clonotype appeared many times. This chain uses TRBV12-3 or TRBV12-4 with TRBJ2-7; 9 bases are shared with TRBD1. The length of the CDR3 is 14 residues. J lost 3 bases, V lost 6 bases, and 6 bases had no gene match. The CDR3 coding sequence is TGTGCCAGCAGCTCCGGGACAGGGCACTACGAGCAGTACTTC. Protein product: CASSSGTGHYEQYF.

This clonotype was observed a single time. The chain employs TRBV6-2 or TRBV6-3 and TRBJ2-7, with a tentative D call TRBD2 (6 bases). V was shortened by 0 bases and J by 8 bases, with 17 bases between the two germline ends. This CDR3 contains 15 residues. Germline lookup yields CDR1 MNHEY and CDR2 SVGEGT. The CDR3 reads CASSYSGGESLKQYF. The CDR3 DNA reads TGTGCCAGCAGTTACTCCGGCGGGGAGTCTTTGAAGCAGTACTTC.

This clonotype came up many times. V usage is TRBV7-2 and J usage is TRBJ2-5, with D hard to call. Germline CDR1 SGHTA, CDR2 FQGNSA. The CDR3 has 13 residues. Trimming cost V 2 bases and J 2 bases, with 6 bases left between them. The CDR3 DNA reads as TGTGCCAGCAGCTTAAACCGGCAAGAGACCCAGTACTTC. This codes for CASSLNRQETQYF.

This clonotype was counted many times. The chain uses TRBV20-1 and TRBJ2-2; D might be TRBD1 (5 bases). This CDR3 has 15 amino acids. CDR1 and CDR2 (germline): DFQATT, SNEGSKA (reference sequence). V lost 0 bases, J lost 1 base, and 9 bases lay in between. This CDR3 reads CSARDWQGNTGELFF. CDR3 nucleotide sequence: TGCAGTGCTAGAGATTGGCAGGGGAACACCGGGGAGCTGTTTTTT.

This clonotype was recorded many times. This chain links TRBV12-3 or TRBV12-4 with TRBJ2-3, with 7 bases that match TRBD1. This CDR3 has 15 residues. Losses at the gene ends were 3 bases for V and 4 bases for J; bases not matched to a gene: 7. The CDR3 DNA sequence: TGTGCCAGCAGTTTGGGGGCAGGGGGTTCAGATACGCAGTATTTT. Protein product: CASSLGAGGSDTQYF.

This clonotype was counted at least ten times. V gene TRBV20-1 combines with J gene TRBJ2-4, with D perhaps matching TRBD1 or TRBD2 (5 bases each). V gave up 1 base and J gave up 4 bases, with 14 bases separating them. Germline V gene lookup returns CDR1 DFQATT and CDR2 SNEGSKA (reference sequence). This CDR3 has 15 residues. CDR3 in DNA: TGCAGTGCTAGAGGTGTAGAGAGGGGTAAAAACATTCAGTACTTC. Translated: CSARGVERGKNIQYF.

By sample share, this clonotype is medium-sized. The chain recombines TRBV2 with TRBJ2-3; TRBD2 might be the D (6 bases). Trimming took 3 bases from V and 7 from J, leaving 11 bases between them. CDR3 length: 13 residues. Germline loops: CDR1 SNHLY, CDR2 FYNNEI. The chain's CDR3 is CASSDYGGNTQYF. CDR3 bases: TGTGCCAGCAGTGATTACGGGGGAAATACGCAGTATTTT.